Listed below are T cell receptor beta chains from one sample, sequenced in a study of lymphopenia after photon versus proton radiotherapy. This table comes from immunoSEQ multiplex PCR, and its TCRdb copy is limited to in-frame clones, with some not included. This table has 50,000 or so clones, roughly 90% appearing once. The sample in question was peripheral blood, obtained from a patient treated with photon-based radiotherapy. These receptors all stem from a woman aged 40 to 50 with cholangiocarcinoma. Both conserved end residues are part of each CDR3. The D gene is left open where the match is weak. Some rows have no size entry. The others give once, few or many, or a class for an expanded clone.

J gene: TRBJ2-1
clone size: .
V gene: TRBV5-1
D gene: .
CDR3 protein: CASSRGPVDTNGQFF
CDR3 DNA: TGCGCCAGCAGCCGGGGACCCGTCGATACGAATGGGCAGTTCTTC

J gene: TRBJ2-2
clone size: .
V gene: TRBV4-2
D gene: TRBD2
CDR3 protein: CASSQAVRGGGDIGELFF
CDR3 DNA: TGTGCCAGCAGCCAAGCCGTTCGAGGCGGGGGGGACATCGGGGAGCTGTTTTTT

J gene: TRBJ1-2
clone size: .
V gene: TRBV6-1
D gene: .
CDR3 protein: CASTSRGFNYGYTF
CDR3 DNA: TGTGCCAGCACATCCCGGGGGTTTAACTATGGCTACACCTTC

J gene: TRBJ1-2
clone size: .
V gene: TRBV30
D gene: .
CDR3 protein: CAWIGNEGYTF
CDR3 DNA: TGTGCCTGGATCGGCAACGAGGGCTACACCTTC

J gene: TRBJ1-3
clone size: .
V gene: TRBV18
D gene: .
CDR3 protein: CASSPRSEVGNTIYF
CDR3 DNA: TGTGCCAGCTCACCCCGATCGGAGGTTGGAAACACCATATATTTT

J gene: TRBJ1-5
clone size: .
V gene: TRBV10-2
D gene: .
CDR3 protein: CASSERGTGNQPQHF
CDR3 DNA: TGCGCCAGCAGTGAGAGGGGAACGGGCAATCAGCCCCAGCATTTT

J gene: TRBJ1-6
clone size: .
V gene: TRBV19
D gene: .
CDR3 protein: CASSVPNSPLHF
CDR3 DNA: TGTGCCAGTAGTGTCCCCAATTCACCCCTCCACTTT

J gene: TRBJ2-5
clone size: .
V gene: TRBV7-2
D gene: TRBD2
CDR3 protein: CASSYLSGKETQYF
CDR3 DNA: TGTGCCAGCAGCTACCTCAGCGGGAAAGAGACCCAGTACTTC

J gene: TRBJ1-1
clone size: .
V gene: TRBV5-4
D gene: .
CDR3 protein: CASSLQGSMNTEAFF
CDR3 DNA: TGTGCCAGCAGCTTACAGGGCAGTATGAACACTGAAGCTTTCTTT

J gene: TRBJ1-6
clone size: .
V gene: TRBV18
D gene: .
CDR3 protein: CASSREQLSSNSPLHF
CDR3 DNA: TGTGCCAGCTCACGAGAACAGCTTTCGAGTAATTCACCCCTCCACTTT

J gene: TRBJ2-3
clone size: .
V gene: TRBV5-4
D gene: .
CDR3 protein: CASSRDSTDTQYF
CDR3 DNA: TGTGCCAGCAGCCGGGACAGCACAGATACGCAGTATTTT

J gene: TRBJ2-2
clone size: once
V gene: TRBV9
D gene: .
CDR3 protein: CASSVGSGELFF
CDR3 DNA: TGTGCCAGCAGCGTGGGGAGCGGGGAGCTGTTTTTT

J gene: TRBJ1-1
clone size: .
V gene: TRBV5-1
D gene: .
CDR3 protein: CASSLGPELRHKPPFNTEAFF
CDR3 DNA: TGCGCCAGCAGCTTGGGACCCGAATTGAGACATAAGCCCCCTTTTAACACTGAAGCTTTCTTT

J gene: TRBJ1-2
clone size: .
V gene: TRBV9
D gene: .
CDR3 protein: CASSPRTEFNYGYTF
CDR3 DNA: TGTGCCAGCAGCCCCCGGACAGAATTTAACTATGGCTACACCTTC